The rows below give T cell receptor beta chains drawn from one sample of a study of blood T cell repertoires in COVID-19. Only in-frame clones appear in the TCRdb table, and some are missing; sequencing was by immunoSEQ multiplex PCR. The sample has around 180,000 clones; less than 90% are singletons. The sample consisted of peripheral blood. The receptors derive from a man aged 65-85 years with active or convalescent COVID-19. CDR3s include the opening cysteine and the closing phenylalanine or tryptophan. Fields, in order: clone size, J gene, V gene, D gene, CDR3 protein, CDR3 DNA. D genes are given only for firm matches. Expanded clones are given a class, and other clones once, few, many or no size at all.

clone size: .; J gene: TRBJ2-2; V gene: TRBV28; D gene: TRBD2; CDR3 protein: CASSLSGMGTGELFF; CDR3 DNA: TGTGCCAGCAGCCTTAGCGGGATGGGCACCGGGGAGCTGTTTTTT
clone size: .; J gene: TRBJ2-1; V gene: TRBV7-2; D gene: TRBD1; CDR3 protein: CASSSDRDNEQFF; CDR3 DNA: TGTGCCAGCAGCTCGGACAGGGACAATGAGCAGTTCTTC
clone size: .; J gene: TRBJ1-1; V gene: TRBV27; D gene: .; CDR3 protein: CASSLYGGMNTEAFF; CDR3 DNA: TGTGCCAGCAGTTTATATGGGGGCATGAACACTGAAGCTTTCTTT
clone size: .; J gene: TRBJ1-2; V gene: TRBV29-1; D gene: TRBD1; CDR3 protein: CSVDGQGAYGYTF; CDR3 DNA: TGCAGCGTTGACGGACAGGGTGCCTATGGCTACACCTTC
clone size: .; J gene: TRBJ2-7; V gene: TRBV11-2; D gene: .; CDR3 protein: CASSSNRGRGASYEQYF; CDR3 DNA: TGTGCCAGCAGCTCAAACAGGGGAAGGGGGGCATCCTACGAGCAGTACTTC
clone size: .; J gene: TRBJ1-1; V gene: TRBV2; D gene: .; CDR3 protein: CASSPYSEAFF; CDR3 DNA: TGTGCCAGCAGCCCCTATAGCGAAGCTTTCTTT
clone size: .; J gene: TRBJ2-6; V gene: TRBV7-9; D gene: .; CDR3 protein: CASSFETGTSGANVLTF; CDR3 DNA: TGTGCCAGCAGCTTTGAAACAGGGACCTCTGGGGCCAACGTCCTGACTTTC
clone size: once; J gene: TRBJ2-1; V gene: TRBV7-2; D gene: TRBD1; CDR3 protein: CASSLGVHIRDRFF; CDR3 DNA: TGTGCCAGCAGCTTAGGGGTCCACATCCGGGACAGATTCTTC
clone size: .; J gene: TRBJ2-7; V gene: TRBV6-5; D gene: .; CDR3 protein: CASSWADSRGSYEQYF; CDR3 DNA: TGTGCCAGCAGTTGGGCGGACAGCAGGGGATCCTACGAGCAGTACTTC
clone size: .; J gene: TRBJ2-1; V gene: TRBV20-1; D gene: .; CDR3 protein: CSAQADGGFF; CDR3 DNA: TGCAGTGCTCAAGCGGACGGTGGGTTCTTC
clone size: .; J gene: TRBJ1-6; V gene: TRBV7-9; D gene: .; CDR3 protein: CASSLDTGRNSPLHF; CDR3 DNA: TGTGCCAGCAGCTTAGATACAGGACGGAATTCACCCCTCCACTTT
clone size: few; J gene: TRBJ1-6; V gene: TRBV9; D gene: TRBD1; CDR3 protein: CASSPVRDSSYNSPLHF; CDR3 DNA: TGTGCCAGCAGTCCCGTCCGGGACAGCTCCTATAATTCACCCCTCCACTTT
clone size: .; J gene: TRBJ2-1; V gene: TRBV4-3; D gene: TRBD1; CDR3 protein: CASSPTGTGSNEQFF; CDR3 DNA: TGCGCCAGCAGCCCTACCGGGACAGGGTCCAATGAGCAGTTCTTC
clone size: .; J gene: TRBJ2-7; V gene: TRBV9; D gene: TRBD2; CDR3 protein: CASSRGYAYEQYF; CDR3 DNA: TGTGCCAGCTCGCGGGGGTACGCCTACGAGCAGTACTTC
clone size: .; J gene: TRBJ1-2; V gene: TRBV12-5; D gene: TRBD1; CDR3 protein: CASGLALQGRYTF; CDR3 DNA: TGTGCTAGTGGTTTGGCGCTACAGGGGCGCTACACCTTC
clone size: once; J gene: TRBJ1-1; V gene: TRBV30; D gene: .; CDR3 protein: CAWNNPSTGLGTEAFF; CDR3 DNA: TGTGCCTGGAACAATCCATCCACGGGGTTGGGCACTGAAGCTTTCTTT
clone size: .; J gene: TRBJ1-6; V gene: TRBV18; D gene: TRBD1; CDR3 protein: CASSLKRDRINSPLHF; CDR3 DNA: TGTGCCAGCTCACTAAAACGGGACAGAATTAATTCACCCCTCCACTTT
clone size: .; J gene: TRBJ1-1; V gene: TRBV7-9; D gene: .; CDR3 protein: CASSPASGFGNTEAFF; CDR3 DNA: TGTGCCAGCAGCCCCGCCTCAGGGTTCGGGAACACTGAAGCTTTCTTT
clone size: few; J gene: TRBJ1-2; V gene: TRBV6-5; D gene: .; CDR3 protein: CASSFRAGHGYTF; CDR3 DNA: TGTGCCAGCAGTTTTCGCGCGGGTCATGGCTACACCTTC
clone size: once; J gene: TRBJ2-1; V gene: TRBV7-2; D gene: TRBD2; CDR3 protein: CASSLAGTSGGANEQFF; CDR3 DNA: TGTGCCAGCAGCTTGGCCGGGACTAGCGGGGGGGCCAATGAGCAGTTCTTC
clone size: .; J gene: TRBJ2-3; V gene: TRBV20-1; D gene: .; CDR3 protein: CSATQTDTQYF; CDR3 DNA: TGCAGTGCTACTCAGACAGATACGCAGTATTTT
clone size: .; J gene: TRBJ2-7; V gene: TRBV10-3; D gene: TRBD2; CDR3 protein: CAIRSGAGGPGPLPYEQYF; CDR3 DNA: TGTGCCATCAGGTCAGGAGCGGGAGGGCCGGGGCCCCTCCCGTACGAGCAGTACTTC
clone size: .; J gene: TRBJ2-7; V gene: TRBV7-8; D gene: .; CDR3 protein: CASSLAQGYEQYF; CDR3 DNA: TGTGCCAGCAGCCTGGCCCAGGGCTACGAGCAGTACTTC
clone size: .; J gene: TRBJ2-7; V gene: TRBV3-1/TRBV3-2; D gene: .; CDR3 protein: CASSQEGGKQYF; CDR3 DNA: TGTGCCAGCAGCCAAGAAGGAGGAAAGCAGTACTTC
clone size: .; J gene: TRBJ1-1; V gene: TRBV19; D gene: .; CDR3 protein: CASSKGGGGTLKGNTEAFF; CDR3 DNA: TGTGCCAGTAGTAAAGGAGGGGGGGGTACTCTGAAGGGGAACACTGAAGCTTTCTTT
clone size: .; J gene: TRBJ2-1; V gene: TRBV28; D gene: .; CDR3 protein: CASSLNYEQFF; CDR3 DNA: TGTGCCAGCAGTTTGAACTATGAGCAGTTCTTC
clone size: .; J gene: TRBJ1-1; V gene: TRBV5-5; D gene: TRBD1; CDR3 protein: CASSDGTGMNTEAFF; CDR3 DNA: TGTGCCAGCAGCGATGGGACAGGGATGAACACTGAAGCTTTCTTT
clone size: .; J gene: TRBJ2-5; V gene: TRBV12-3/TRBV12-4; D gene: TRBD1; CDR3 protein: CASSPGQGETQYF; CDR3 DNA: TGTGCCAGCAGCCCGGGACAGGGAGAGACCCAGTACTTC
clone size: .; J gene: TRBJ1-1; V gene: TRBV2; D gene: TRBD1; CDR3 protein: CASTPRTGGTEAFF; CDR3 DNA: TGTGCCAGCACCCCGAGAACAGGGGGCACTGAAGCTTTCTTT
clone size: .; J gene: TRBJ2-5; V gene: TRBV7-9; D gene: TRBD1; CDR3 protein: CASSPGQGVQETQYF; CDR3 DNA: TGTGCCAGCAGCCCGGGACAGGGGGTCCAAGAGACCCAGTACTTC
clone size: few; J gene: TRBJ2-3; V gene: TRBV28; D gene: TRBD1; CDR3 protein: CASRHRQGASYF; CDR3 DNA: TGTGCCAGCAGACACCGACAGGGGGCGTCGTATTTT
clone size: .; J gene: TRBJ2-3; V gene: TRBV5-1; D gene: TRBD2; CDR3 protein: CASSGTSGTSTDTQYF; CDR3 DNA: TGCGCCAGCAGTGGGACTAGCGGGACTAGCACAGATACGCAGTATTTT
clone size: .; J gene: TRBJ2-7; V gene: TRBV28; D gene: .; CDR3 protein: CASSPGWGVSYEQYF; CDR3 DNA: TGTGCCAGCAGTCCGGGGTGGGGGGTTTCCTACGAGCAGTACTTC
clone size: .; J gene: TRBJ2-1; V gene: TRBV3-1/TRBV3-2; D gene: .; CDR3 protein: CASSPGFGYNEQFF; CDR3 DNA: TGTGCCAGCAGCCCAGGATTTGGGTACAATGAGCAGTTCTTC
clone size: few; J gene: TRBJ1-1; V gene: TRBV5-1; D gene: .; CDR3 protein: CASSLGGGNTEAFF; CDR3 DNA: TGCGCCAGCAGCTTGGGAGGGGGGAACACTGAAGCTTTCTTT
clone size: .; J gene: TRBJ1-5; V gene: TRBV6-2/TRBV6-3; D gene: TRBD1; CDR3 protein: CASSPDRPRLYSNQPQHF; CDR3 DNA: TGTGCCAGCAGTCCGGACAGGCCTAGACTCTATAGCAATCAGCCCCAGCATTTT
clone size: .; J gene: TRBJ1-1; V gene: TRBV3-1/TRBV3-2; D gene: TRBD1; CDR3 protein: CASSTRQGTEAFF; CDR3 DNA: TGTGCCAGCAGCACTCGACAGGGCACTGAAGCTTTCTTT
clone size: .; J gene: TRBJ2-5; V gene: TRBV2; D gene: .; CDR3 protein: CASKGGGETQYF; CDR3 DNA: TGTGCCAGCAAGGGTGGAGGGGAGACCCAGTACTTC
clone size: .; J gene: TRBJ1-2; V gene: TRBV7-9; D gene: TRBD1; CDR3 protein: CASSSRDRGYGYTF; CDR3 DNA: TGTGCCAGCAGCTCCCGGGACAGGGGCTATGGCTACACCTTC
clone size: .; J gene: TRBJ2-1; V gene: TRBV12-3/TRBV12-4; D gene: .; CDR3 protein: CASSLPGGEQFF; CDR3 DNA: TGTGCCAGCAGCCTCCCCGGCGGGGAGCAGTTCTTC